This paragraph covers one T cell receptor beta chain sequence. The antigen is undetermined. This specimen comes from a study of early T cells in non-severe SARS-CoV-2 infection. The study, taken as a whole, reports: Matching results from VDJdb favored anti-spike CD8 responses, leaving private and CD4 specificities undetected.

cDNA molecules, individually, were tagged with unique molecular identifiers. TCRdb reanalysed the 5' RACE reads using MiXCR and keeps one entry per CDR3 protein. The sample shows 65,000 to 90,000 distinct CDR3 sequences, around 12% of them seen only once. The CDR3 is made up of 13 amino acids. Germline V CDR1 and CDR2: KGHDR, SFDVKD. Between the trimmed V and J ends, which lost 3 bases and 11 bases, there was a span of 15 bases. The source material was whole blood. The J gene is TRBJ1-1, the V gene TRBV24-1; weak D call: TRBD1 (5 bases). This sequence was found in an adult who was a healthcare worker with PCR-confirmed SARS-CoV-2 infection or an uninfected control (not recorded which). The CDR3 DNA is TGTGCCACCAGTGATCCGGGGACCCCTGGGGCTTTCTTT. It codes for CATSDPGTPGAFF.